The clone carrying this T cell receptor beta chain was seen a single time. Its antigen is unidentified. This sample was taken from a study of cytomegalovirus exposure and HLA in healthy donors. The study ran its PCR with 60 Vbeta and 13 Jbeta primers. Clones were sequenced by immunoSEQ multiplex PCR, and TCRdb holds only the in-frame ones, with some missing. The top ten clones hold 1.6% of a sample with about 140,000 clones, roughly 65% of them seen once. Trimming removed 4 bases from V and 5 bases from J; junction bases left unmatched: 3. The CDR3 sequence is 15 residues long. Germline assignment: CDR1 SEHNR and CDR2 FQNEAQ (reference sequence). Study observations and caveats: A later analysis associated 15,000 to 20,000 TCR beta sequences with HLA alleles at a 0.05 false discovery rate. What a later analysis showed was that several of the most significant clusters appeared linked to common viral pathogens. Some V segments, TRBV6-2 and TRBV6-3 among them, were indistinguishable and were therefore excluded.

The TCR comes from a woman in her twenties or thirties in good health and CMV-seronegative. The chain couples TRBV7-9 to TRBJ2-2; 11 nucleotides agree with TRBD1. Sequencing was performed on PBMCs. CDR3 sequence reads: CASSWDRGITGELFF. CDR3 sequence (DNA): TGTGCCAGCAGCTGGGACAGGGGGATAACCGGGGAGCTGTTTTTT.